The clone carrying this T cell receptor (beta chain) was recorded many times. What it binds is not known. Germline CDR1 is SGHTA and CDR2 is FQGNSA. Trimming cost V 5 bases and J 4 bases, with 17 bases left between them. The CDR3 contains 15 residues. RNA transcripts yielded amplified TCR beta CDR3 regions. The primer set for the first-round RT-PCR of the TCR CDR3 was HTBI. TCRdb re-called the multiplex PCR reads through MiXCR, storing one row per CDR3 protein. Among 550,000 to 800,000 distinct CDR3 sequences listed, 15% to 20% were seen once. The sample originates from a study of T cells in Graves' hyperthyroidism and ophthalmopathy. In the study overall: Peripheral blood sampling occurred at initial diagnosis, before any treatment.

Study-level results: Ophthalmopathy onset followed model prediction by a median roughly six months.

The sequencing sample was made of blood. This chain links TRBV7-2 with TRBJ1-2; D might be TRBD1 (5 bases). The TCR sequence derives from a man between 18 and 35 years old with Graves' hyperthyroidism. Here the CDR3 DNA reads TGTGCCAGCAGCCCCCGATCGGGGGGACGCTATGGCTACACCTTC. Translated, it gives CASSPRSGGRYGYTF.